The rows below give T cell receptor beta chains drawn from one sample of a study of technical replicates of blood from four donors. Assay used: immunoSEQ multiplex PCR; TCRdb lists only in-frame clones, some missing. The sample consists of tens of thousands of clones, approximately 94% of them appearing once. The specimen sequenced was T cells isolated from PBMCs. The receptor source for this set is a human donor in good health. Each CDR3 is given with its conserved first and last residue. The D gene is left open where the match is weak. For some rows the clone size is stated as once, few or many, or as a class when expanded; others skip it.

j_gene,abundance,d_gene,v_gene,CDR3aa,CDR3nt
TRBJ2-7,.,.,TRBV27,CASSWQATAYEQYF,TGTGCCAGCAGTTGGCAGGCTACAGCTTACGAGCAGTACTTC
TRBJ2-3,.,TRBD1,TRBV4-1,CASSQGGQGKDTQYF,TGCGCCAGCAGCCAAGGGGGACAGGGGAAGGATACGCAGTATTTT
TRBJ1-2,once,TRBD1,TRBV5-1,CASSPGQGRNYGYTF,TGCGCCAGCAGCCCTGGACAGGGGCGGAACTATGGCTACACCTTC
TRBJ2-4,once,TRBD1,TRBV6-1,CASSEGQGGIQYF,TGTGCCAGCAGTGAAGGACAGGGCGGCATTCAGTACTTC
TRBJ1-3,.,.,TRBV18,CASSPVGVGSGNTIYF,TGTGCCAGCTCACCAGTGGGAGTTGGCTCTGGAAACACCATATATTTT
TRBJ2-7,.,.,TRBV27,CASSLLQGYEQYF,TGTGCCAGCAGTTTATTACAGGGCTACGAGCAGTACTTC
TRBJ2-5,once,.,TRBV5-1,CASSPQGVVETQYF,TGCGCCAGCAGCCCTCAGGGTGTTGTGGAGACCCAGTACTTC
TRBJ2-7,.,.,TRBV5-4,CASSLWEASYEQYF,TGTGCCAGCAGCTTGTGGGAGGCATCCTACGAGCAGTACTTC
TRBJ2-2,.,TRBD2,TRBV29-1,CSARVGLAGGSAGELFF,TGCAGCGCGAGGGTGGGCCTAGCGGGAGGAAGTGCCGGGGAGCTGTTTTTT
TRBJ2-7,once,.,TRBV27,CAMPGGEQYF,TGTGCCATGCCCGGCGGGGAGCAGTACTTC
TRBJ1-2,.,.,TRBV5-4,CASTRITGQNGYTF,TGTGCCAGCACCAGAATAACAGGGCAGAATGGCTACACCTTC
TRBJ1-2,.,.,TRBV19,CASSFAGNYYGYTF,TGTGCCAGTAGTTTCGCGGGGAACTACTATGGCTACACCTTC
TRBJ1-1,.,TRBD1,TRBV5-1,CASSLGQGSHTEAFF,TGCGCCAGCAGCCTCGGACAGGGGAGTCACACTGAAGCTTTCTTT
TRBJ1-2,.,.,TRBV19,CASSIGQAAGYTF,TGTGCCAGTAGTATCGGTCAGGCAGCAGGCTACACCTTC
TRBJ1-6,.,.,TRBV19,CASSRVLSQRPSSYNSPLHF,TGTGCCAGTAGTAGGGTTTTGAGTCAGCGCCCTAGCTCCTATAATTCACCCCTCCACTTT
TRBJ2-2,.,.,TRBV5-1,CASSLRGGGEGSGELFF,TGCGCCAGCAGCTTGAGAGGTGGCGGGGAAGGCAGCGGGGAGCTGTTTTTT
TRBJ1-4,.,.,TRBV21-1,CASSKFRVRGPRGNEKLFF,TGTGCCAGCAGCAAGTTTAGAGTGCGGGGCCCGCGCGGTAATGAAAAACTGTTTTTT
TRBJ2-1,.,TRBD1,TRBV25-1,CASSEFGQGTGEQFF,TGTGCCAGCAGTGAATTCGGACAGGGTACAGGGGAGCAGTTCTTC
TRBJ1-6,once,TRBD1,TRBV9,CASAGTGDSYNSPLHF,TGTGCCAGCGCGGGGACAGGGGATTCCTATAATTCACCCCTCCACTTT
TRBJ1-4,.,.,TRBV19,CASSGYPTTTSGEKLFF,TGTGCCAGTAGCGGTTATCCCACCACTACCTCGGGTGAAAAACTGTTTTTT
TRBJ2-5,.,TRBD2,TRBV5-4,CASSLAGGPGETQYF,TGTGCCAGCAGCTTAGCGGGAGGGCCTGGAGAGACCCAGTACTTC
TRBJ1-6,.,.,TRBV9,CASSAHEAFNSPLHF,TGTGCCAGCAGCGCTCACGAGGCCTTTAATTCACCCCTCCACTTT
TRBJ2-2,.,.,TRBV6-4,CASSDLGLATGELFF,TGTGCCAGCAGTGATTTGGGACTGGCTACCGGGGAGCTGTTTTTT
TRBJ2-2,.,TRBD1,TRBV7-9,CASSLRDRVASANTGELFF,TGTGCCAGCAGCTTAAGGGACAGGGTGGCCTCCGCGAACACCGGGGAGCTGTTTTTT
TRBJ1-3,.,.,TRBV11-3,CASSPSWPYLSDASLGGIYF,TGTGCCAGCAGCCCCTCGTGGCCGTACCTTTCGGACGCCAGCTTAGGGGGCATATATTTT
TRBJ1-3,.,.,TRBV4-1,CASSQAGRASGNTIYF,TGCGCCAGCAGCCAGGCCGGGCGGGCCTCTGGAAACACCATATATTTT
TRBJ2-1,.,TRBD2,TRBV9,CASSVGGGGYSSYNEQFF,TGTGCCAGCAGCGTAGGTGGGGGGGGTTACAGCTCCTACAATGAGCAGTTCTTC
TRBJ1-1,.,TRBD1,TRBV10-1,CASSDEGTGWTEAFF,TGCGCCAGCAGTGACGAAGGGACAGGGTGGACTGAAGCTTTCTTT
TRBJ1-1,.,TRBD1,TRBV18,CASSPRQGARGTTEAFF,TGTGCCAGCTCACCCCGACAGGGGGCGCGGGGAACGACTGAAGCTTTCTTT
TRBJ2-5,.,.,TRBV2,CASVAGPWETQYF,TGTGCCAGCGTTGCGGGACCTTGGGAGACCCAGTACTTC
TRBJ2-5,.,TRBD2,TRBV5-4,CASTRGVQETQYF,TGTGCCAGCACGCGGGGGGTCCAAGAGACCCAGTACTTC
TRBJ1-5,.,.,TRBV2,CASSVSVNQPQHF,TGTGCCAGCAGTGTTTCTGTGAATCAGCCCCAGCATTTT
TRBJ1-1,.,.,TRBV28,CASSLAGNDGTEAFF,TGTGCCAGCAGTTTGGCAGGGAACGATGGAACTGAAGCTTTCTTT
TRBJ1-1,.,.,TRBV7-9,CASSSQENTEAFF,TGTGCCAGCAGCTCTCAGGAAAACACTGAAGCTTTCTTT
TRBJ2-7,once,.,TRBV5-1,CASSGGMGSSYEQYF,TGCGCCAGCAGCGGAGGGATGGGGAGCTCCTACGAGCAGTACTTC
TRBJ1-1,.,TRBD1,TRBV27,CASSTPGQGPEAFF,TGTGCCAGCAGTACTCCGGGACAGGGGCCTGAAGCTTTCTTT
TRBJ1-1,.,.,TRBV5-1,CASSLLPGPGNTEAFF,TGCGCCAGCAGCCTACTCCCAGGGCCGGGGAACACTGAAGCTTTCTTT
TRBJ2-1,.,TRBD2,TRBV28,CASSFAGVPHNEQFF,TGTGCCAGCAGTTTCGCGGGAGTTCCCCACAATGAGCAGTTCTTC
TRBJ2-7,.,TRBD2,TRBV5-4,CASSLGSGSYEQYF,TGTGCCAGCAGCTTGGGTAGCGGGAGCTACGAGCAGTACTTC
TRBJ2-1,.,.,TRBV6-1,CASAAREQFF,TGTGCCAGCGCGGCGCGTGAGCAGTTCTTC
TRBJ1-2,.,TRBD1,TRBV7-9,CASSLADREEGGYTF,TGTGCCAGCAGCTTAGCGGACAGGGAAGAGGGTGGCTACACCTTC
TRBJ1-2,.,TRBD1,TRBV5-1,CASSLGQGHGYTF,TGCGCCAGCAGCTTGGGACAGGGGCACGGCTACACCTTC
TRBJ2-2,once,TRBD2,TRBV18,CASSPPMRGATGELFF,TGTGCCAGCTCACCACCGATGCGGGGGGCGACCGGGGAGCTGTTTTTT
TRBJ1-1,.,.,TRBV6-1,CASSEAPRDRGSLMNTEAFF,TGTGCCAGCAGTGAAGCCCCTCGGGATCGGGGGAGCCTCATGAACACTGAAGCTTTCTTT
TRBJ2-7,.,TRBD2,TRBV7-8,CASSSLTSGTLYEQYF,TGTGCCAGCAGCTCTTTGACTAGCGGGACTCTCTACGAGCAGTACTTC
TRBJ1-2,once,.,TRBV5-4,CASSLDGGRANYGYTF,TGTGCCAGCAGCCTGGATGGAGGTAGAGCTAACTATGGCTACACCTTC
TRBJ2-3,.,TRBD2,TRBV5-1,CASSLLAGGVTDTQYF,TGCGCCAGCAGCTTACTAGCGGGGGGTGTCACAGATACGCAGTATTTT
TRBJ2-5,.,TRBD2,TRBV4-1,CASSLGLAGAETQYF,TGCGCCAGCAGCCTTGGACTAGCGGGAGCAGAGACCCAGTACTTC
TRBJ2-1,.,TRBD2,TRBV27,CASSPPGLADYNEQFF,TGTGCCAGCAGCCCCCCGGGACTAGCGGACTACAATGAGCAGTTCTTC
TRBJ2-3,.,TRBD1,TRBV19,CASSRDRAPDTQYF,TGTGCCAGTTCTCGGGACAGGGCCCCAGATACGCAGTATTTT
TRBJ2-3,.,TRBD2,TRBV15,CATSSGLAGGTDTQYF,TGTGCCACCAGCAGCGGACTAGCGGGGGGAACAGATACGCAGTATTTT
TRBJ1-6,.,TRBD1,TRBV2,CASRARDRGPQSPLHF,TGTGCCAGCAGGGCCAGGGACAGGGGGCCGCAATCACCCCTCCACTTT
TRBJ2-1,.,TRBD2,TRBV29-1,CSVGLAGGYGNEQFF,TGCAGCGTGGGACTAGCGGGAGGGTACGGGAATGAGCAGTTCTTC
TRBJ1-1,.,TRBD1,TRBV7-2,CASSRLVFRTGRTEAFF,TGTGCCAGCAGCAGACTCGTGTTTAGGACAGGGAGGACTGAAGCTTTCTTT
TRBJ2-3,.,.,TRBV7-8,CASSTSTDTQYF,TGTGCCAGCAGCACTAGCACAGATACGCAGTATTTT
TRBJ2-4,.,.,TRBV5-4,CASSYLGGRQNIQYF,TGTGCCAGCAGCTACCTGGGGGGTCGCCAAAACATTCAGTACTTC
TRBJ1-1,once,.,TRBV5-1,CASTQQGNTEAFF,TGCGCCAGCACCCAACAGGGAAACACTGAAGCTTTCTTT
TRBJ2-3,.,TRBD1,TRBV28,CASSLTGVVTDTQYF,TGTGCCAGCAGTTTGACAGGGGTAGTTACAGATACGCAGTATTTT
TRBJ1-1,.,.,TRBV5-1,CASSLQGIATEAFF,TGCGCCAGCAGCCTCCAGGGTATCGCGACTGAAGCTTTCTTT
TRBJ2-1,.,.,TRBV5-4,CASSLRWGPEQFF,TGTGCCAGCAGCTTGAGGTGGGGGCCTGAGCAGTTCTTC